The clone carrying this T cell receptor (beta chain) was counted many times. As yet, its antigen is unknown. The sample comes from a study of CD8 T cells in ankylosing spondylitis. General study results and limits: A TCR beta motif of 8 or 9 highly homologous variants appeared characteristic of ankylosing spondylitis blood. Matched synovial fluid from ankylosing spondylitis patients was reported to be enriched for disease-linked clones.

The CDR3 is 13 residues long. The V end was cut by 3 bases, the J end by 7 bases, with 9 bases between. Via MiXCR, TCRdb re-called the 5' RACE reads, giving one row per CDR3 protein. The data hold about 200,000 distinct CDR3 sequences, with 25% to 30% observed a single time. This chain links TRBV12-3 or TRBV12-4 with TRBJ2-2; D unresolved. Specimen: blood, either unsorted or a sorted T cell fraction (not recorded which). The source is a male donor with ankylosing spondylitis or in good health (not recorded which). CDR3 in amino acids: CASSFSLGGELFF. Here the CDR3 DNA reads TGTGCCAGCAGTTTCAGTTTAGGCGGGGAGCTGTTTTTT.